Following are 6 T cell receptor beta chains from one sample sequenced in a study of technical replicates of blood from several donors. Assay: immunoSEQ multiplex PCR; the TCRdb copy retains only in-frame clones and omits some. The table includes 30,000 to 40,000 clones, approximately 94% detected once. Input material: PBMCs. Receptors were obtained from a human donor in good health. Some clones in this sample may be carry-over from other donors' samples.

CDR3 sequence reads: CASSFRFLTDTQYF. DNA for the CDR3: TGTGCCAGCAGCTTCAGGTTCTTGACAGATACGCAGTATTTT. The J gene is TRBJ2-3, the V gene TRBV5-6; D call uncertain. Trimming cost V 2 bases and J 3 bases, with 10 bases left between them. The CDR3 loop spans 14 amino acids. The germline V gene has CDR1 SGHDT and CDR2 YYEEEE. The variable domain in full, completed from reference TRBV5-6 and TRBJ2-3, reads DAGVTQSPTHLIKTRGQQVTLRCSPKSGHDTVSWYQQALGQGPQFIFQYYEEEERQRGNFPDRFSGHQFPNYSSELNVNALLLGDSALYLCASSFRFLTDTQYFGPGTRLTVL.

The chain is built from TRBV10-3 and TRBJ1-1; weak D call: TRBD1 (5 bases). Germline-derived CDR1 and CDR2 are ENHRY and SYGVKD. Trimming shortened V by 6 bases and J by 4 bases, and 15 bases separated the two germline ends. There are 14 residues in the CDR3. The DNA of the CDR3 is TGTGCCATCAGGGGGTCGGGGGGAGGCACTGAAGCTTTCTTT. As protein: CAIRGSGGGTEAFF.

This chain connects TRBV7-8 to TRBJ2-1; D uncertain. The CDR3 is 13 residues long. Germline V gene sequence: CDR1 SGHVS, CDR2 FQNEAQ. Trimming took off 5 bases at V and 8 bases at J, with 13 bases between the two ends. In nucleotides, the CDR3 is TGTGCCAGCAGCGCCCCAGGTAGACATGAGCAGTTCTTC. Translation: CASSAPGRHEQFF.

This rearrangement joins TRBV7-2 to TRBJ1-6, with a tentative D call TRBD1 (5 bases). The germline V gene has CDR1 SGHTA and CDR2 FQGNSA. This CDR3 contains 18 residues. V was pared by 1 base and J by 5 bases, with 18 bases between. CDR3 bases: TGTGCCAGCAGCTTAGGATTTGGCGGGGCAAGCCATAATTCACCCCTCCACTTT. This translates into CASSLGFGGASHNSPLHF.

V gene TRBV25-1 combines with J gene TRBJ2-1; D unresolved. V was shortened by 8 bases and J by 3 bases, with 8 bases between the two germline ends. The length of the CDR3 is 12 residues. The germline CDR1 and CDR2 sequences are MGHDK and SYGVNS. The DNA of the CDR3 is TGTGCCAGCCGGCGGCTCTACAATGAGCAGTTCTTC. It codes for CASRRLYNEQFF.

CDR3: CASTHGDRDNSPLHF. The CDR3 DNA reads TGTGCCAGCACTCACGGGGACAGGGACAATTCACCCCTCCACTTT. The chain is built from TRBV6-5 and TRBJ1-6, with 9 nucleotides matching TRBD1. CDR1 is MNHEY and CDR2 is SVGAGI in the germline V gene. Trimming took 7 bases from V and 7 from J; bases not matched to a gene: 8. The CDR3 sequence is 15 residues long.